Below are 5 T cell receptor beta chains sequenced from a single sample in a study of T cell changes during pregnancy in multiple sclerosis. Clones were sequenced by immunoSEQ multiplex PCR, and TCRdb holds only the in-frame ones, with some missing. There are 70,000 to 80,000 clones in the sample; around nine tenths occur only once, and about 0.42% lies in the top ten. Sequencing was performed on CD4+ T cells from peripheral blood mononuclear cells, taken before pregnancy. Source of these receptors: a female donor with multiple sclerosis, enrolled in a pregnancy study.

The chain recombines TRBV21-1 with TRBJ1-2. TRBV21-1 constitutes a pseudogene. CDR3 length equals 12 residues. DNA of the CDR3: TGTGCCAGCAGCATCCGGGTTTATGGCTACACCTTC. It encodes CASSIRVYGYTF.

The gene calls are TRBV18 and TRBJ1-5; D ambiguous. CDR3 size: 18 residues. Per germline, CDR1 KGHSH and CDR2 LQKENI. Trimming left V 3 bases short and J 1 base short, with 19 bases between. CDR3 DNA: TGTGCCAGCTCACCGACCCCCCACAGCCGCGTGAGCAATCAGCCCCAGCATTTT. This translates into CASSPTPHSRVSNQPQHF.

The chain links TRBV6-6 to TRBJ1-4, with 7 bases matching TRBD1. The trim removed 7 bases at V and 0 bases at J, leaving 8 bases unmatched. CDR1 MNHNY and CDR2 SVGAGI come from the germline V gene (reference sequence). The CDR3 has 16 amino acids. The CDR3 DNA is TGTGCCAGCAAGGACAGGTCCCTTGCAACTAATGAAAAACTGTTTTTT. Its protein product is CASKDRSLATNEKLFF.

V is TRBV5-1 and J is TRBJ2-7; 7 nucleotides match TRBD1. Looked up from germline, CDR1 is SGHRS and CDR2 is YFSETQ. The junction had 8 bases not matched to a gene; V was cut back by 3 bases and J by 2 bases. The CDR3 length is 15 residues. CDR3 DNA: TGCGCCAGCAGCTCGGGACAGATAGGCACCTACGAGCAGTACTTC. As protein: CASSSGQIGTYEQYF.

This clone was seen a few times. The V and J genes are TRBV4-1 and TRBJ2-1; TRBD2 agrees at 11 bases. This CDR3 comprises 14 residues. The germline gives CDR1 MGHRA, CDR2 YSYEKL. V shed 5 bases, J shed 7 bases, and the junction held 4 bases outside the gene matches. CDR3 residues: CASSWRLAGNEQFF. CDR3 DNA sequence: TGCGCCAGCAGCTGGAGACTAGCGGGAAATGAGCAGTTCTTC.